This is a list of T cell receptor beta chains from one sample in a study of cytomegalovirus exposure and HLA in healthy donors. Produced via immunoSEQ multiplex PCR; TCRdb's table is partial and in-frame only. The sample has about 170,000 clones; roughly 90% are singletons. Sequencing was performed on PBMCs. These receptors were obtained from a young woman in good health and CMV-seropositive. Each CDR3 is given with its conserved first and last residue. A D gene is named only where the DNA matches it firmly. Size is omitted from some rows. Given values are once, few, many or a class for expanded clones.

v_call	d_call	clone_size	j_call	cdr3_aa	cdr3_nt
TRBV28	NA	NA	TRBJ1-5	CASSTLTGRSNQPQHF	TGTGCCAGCAGTACCCTAACAGGGCGAAGCAATCAGCCCCAGCATTTT
TRBV10-2	NA	NA	TRBJ1-4	CASSGSGRIEKLFF	TGCGCCAGCAGTGGCTCAGGCCGTATAGAAAAACTGTTTTTT
TRBV28	TRBD1	NA	TRBJ1-5	CASTTGGFQPQHF	TGTGCCAGCACCACAGGGGGCTTTCAGCCCCAGCATTTT
TRBV5-1	TRBD1	NA	TRBJ2-3	CASSSLTGRVDTQYF	TGCGCCAGCAGCTCCCTGACAGGGAGAGTAGATACGCAGTATTTT
TRBV9	TRBD2	NA	TRBJ2-1	CASSGALAGADYNEQFF	TGTGCCAGCAGCGGGGCCCTTGCGGGAGCAGACTACAATGAGCAGTTCTTC
TRBV10-3	NA	once	TRBJ2-2	CAIRGSNTGELFF	TGTGCCATAAGAGGGTCTAACACCGGGGAGCTGTTTTTT
TRBV9	TRBD2	NA	TRBJ2-7	CASSVVAGSYEQYF	TGTGCCAGCAGCGTAGTAGCGGGATCCTACGAGCAGTACTTC
TRBV5-1	NA	NA	TRBJ2-5	CASSLLQGGPQYF	TGCGCCAGCAGCTTGTTGCAGGGGGGTCCCCAGTACTTC
TRBV4-2	TRBD1	once	TRBJ1-3	CASSQRPSGTGVGNTIYF	TGTGCCAGCAGCCAAAGGCCCTCGGGGACAGGGGTCGGAAACACCATATATTTT
TRBV19	NA	NA	TRBJ2-1	CASSEGVVNEQFF	TGTGCCAGTAGTGAGGGTGTGGTGAATGAGCAGTTCTTC
TRBV7-6	TRBD2	NA	TRBJ2-1	CASSPGTSASSYNEQFF	TGTGCCAGCAGCCCCGGGACTAGCGCAAGCTCCTACAATGAGCAGTTCTTC
TRBV9	NA	NA	TRBJ2-1	CASSVQSTGNEQFF	TGTGCCAGCAGCGTGCAATCAACGGGAAATGAGCAGTTCTTC
TRBV18	TRBD1	once	TRBJ1-1	CASSPPTGQQNTEAFF	TGTGCCAGCTCACCACCGACGGGACAGCAGAACACTGAAGCTTTCTTT
TRBV7-9	TRBD1	NA	TRBJ1-2	CASSLVGDGTGYYGYTF	TGTGCCAGCAGCTTAGTAGGGGATGGGACAGGCTACTATGGCTACACCTTC
TRBV7-9	NA	NA	TRBJ2-5	CAAGYQETQYF	TGTGCCGCGGGGTACCAAGAGACCCAGTACTTC
TRBV5-4	TRBD1	NA	TRBJ1-2	CASSGTASGGYTF	TGTGCCAGCAGCGGGACAGCTTCTGGTGGCTACACCTTC
TRBV27	TRBD1	NA	TRBJ2-3	CASSLNRGDTQYF	TGTGCCAGCAGTTTAAACAGGGGAGATACGCAGTATTTT
TRBV2	TRBD1	NA	TRBJ2-7	CASDTGGEQYF	TGTGCCAGCGATACAGGGGGCGAGCAGTACTTC
TRBV6-6	TRBD1	NA	TRBJ2-7	CASSLQGNPVEQYF	TGTGCCAGCAGTTTACAGGGGAATCCGGTCGAGCAGTACTTC
TRBV29-1	TRBD1	NA	TRBJ1-1	CSVDRGMNTEAFF	TGCAGCGTAGACAGGGGGATGAACACTGAAGCTTTCTTT
TRBV29-1	NA	NA	TRBJ2-3	CSVELSGTDTQYF	TGCAGCGTTGAACTCTCTGGCACAGATACGCAGTATTTT
TRBV6-4	NA	NA	TRBJ1-1	CASSEGTGGHTEAFF	TGTGCCAGCAGTGAGGGGACGGGGGGTCACACTGAAGCTTTCTTT
TRBV5-1	NA	NA	TRBJ1-1	CASSLAGRGNTEAFF	TGCGCCAGCAGCTTGGCTGGGAGGGGGAACACTGAAGCTTTCTTT
TRBV9	NA	once	TRBJ2-1	CASSVVASTYNEQFF	TGTGCCAGCAGCGTAGTGGCTAGTACCTACAATGAGCAGTTCTTC
TRBV30	NA	NA	TRBJ1-5	CAWSVQVGNQPQHF	TGTGCCTGGAGTGTACAGGTAGGCAATCAGCCCCAGCATTTT
TRBV9	TRBD1	once	TRBJ1-1	CASSLAGTGAPATEAFF	TGTGCCAGCAGCCTCGCCGGGACAGGGGCCCCCGCTACTGAAGCTTTCTTT
TRBV7-8	TRBD1	NA	TRBJ2-7	CASNWGTGSEQYF	TGTGCCAGCAACTGGGGGACAGGGTCCGAGCAGTACTTC
TRBV5-1	NA	NA	TRBJ1-1	CASSYVAVGANTEAFF	TGCGCCAGCAGCTACGTTGCCGTGGGGGCGAACACTGAAGCTTTCTTT